This TCR beta chain was recorded in a study of OX40 agonist ivuxolimab in advanced cancers. The wider study: Clinicians treated patients with ivuxolimab, an agonistic anti-OX40 (CD134) antibody. Patients receiving dose escalation had hepatocellular carcinoma, melanoma, renal cell or head and neck cancer.

Study-level points and caveats: The expanded peripheral T cells' antigen specificity was not determined. There were, on average, more expanded clones in CD8+ T cells than in CD4+.

Clones were read by immunoSEQ multiplex PCR, and TCRdb kept only the in-frame ones, dropping some. This table holds roughly 80,000 clones, 90% to 95% found once. The CDR3 contains 13 residues. V was shortened by 6 bases and J by 7 bases, with 15 bases between the two germline ends. The germline gives CDR1 MDHEN, CDR2 SYDVKM. Comment on this clone: Its antigen is unknown.

This material consisted of CD4+ or CD8+ T cells sorted from blood, taken in a trial of the OX40 agonist ivuxolimab. The rearrangement joins TRBV28 to TRBJ2-5, with unresolved D. This clonotype was sampled from an adult with an advanced solid tumor such as melanoma, head and neck, liver or kidney cancer. The CDR3 sequence is CASSHRLVRTQYF. CDR3 coding DNA: TGTGCCAGCAGCCACCGGTTGGTTCGGACCCAGTACTTC.